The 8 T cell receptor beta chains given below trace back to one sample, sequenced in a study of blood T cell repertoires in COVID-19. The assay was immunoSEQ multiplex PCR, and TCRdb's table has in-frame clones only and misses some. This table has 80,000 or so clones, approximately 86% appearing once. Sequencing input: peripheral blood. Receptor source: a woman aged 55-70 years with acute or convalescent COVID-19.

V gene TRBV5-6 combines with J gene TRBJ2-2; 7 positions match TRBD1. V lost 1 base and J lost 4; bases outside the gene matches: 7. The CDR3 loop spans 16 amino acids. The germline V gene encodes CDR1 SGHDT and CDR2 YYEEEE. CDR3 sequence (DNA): TGTGCCAGCAGCTTGCTAAGGACAGGTTTCACCGGGGAGCTGTTTTTT. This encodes CASSLLRTGFTGELFF.

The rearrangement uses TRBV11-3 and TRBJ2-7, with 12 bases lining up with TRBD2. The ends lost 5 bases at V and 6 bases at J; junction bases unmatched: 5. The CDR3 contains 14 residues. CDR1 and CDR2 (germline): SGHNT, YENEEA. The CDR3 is CASSPTSGSSEQYF. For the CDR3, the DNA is TGTGCCAGCAGCCCGACTAGCGGGAGCTCCGAGCAGTACTTC. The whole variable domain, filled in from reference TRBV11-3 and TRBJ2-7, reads EAGVVQSPRYKIIEKKQPVAFWCNPISGHNTLYWYLQNLGQGPELLIRYENEEAVDDSQLPKDRFSAERLKGVDSTLKIQPAELGDSAVYLCASSPTSGSSEQYFGPGTRLTVT.

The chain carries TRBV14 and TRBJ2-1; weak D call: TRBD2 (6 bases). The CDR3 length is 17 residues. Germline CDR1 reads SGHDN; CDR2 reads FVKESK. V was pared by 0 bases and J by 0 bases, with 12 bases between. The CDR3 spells CASSQDLGGGSYNEQFF. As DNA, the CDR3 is TGTGCCAGCAGCCAAGATCTCGGGGGAGGCTCCTACAATGAGCAGTTCTTC.

In DNA, the CDR3 is TGTGCCAGCAGTTACCGGGACAGGAGCGACGAGCAGTACTTC. Protein sequence: CASSYRDRSDEQYF. The chain combines TRBV6-5 with TRBJ2-7, with 8 bases fitting TRBD1. The CDR3 is 14 residues long. Per the germline V gene, CDR1 is MNHEY and CDR2 is SVGAGI. The V gene end was trimmed by 2 bases and the J gene end by 5 bases; junction bases not matched to a gene: 5.

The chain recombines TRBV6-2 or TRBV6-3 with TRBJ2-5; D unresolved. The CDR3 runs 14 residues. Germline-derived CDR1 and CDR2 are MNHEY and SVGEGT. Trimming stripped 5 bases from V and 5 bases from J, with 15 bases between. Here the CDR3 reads CASSDKVLRETQYF. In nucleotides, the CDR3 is TGTGCCAGCAGTGACAAGGTACTTAGGGAGACCCAGTACTTC.

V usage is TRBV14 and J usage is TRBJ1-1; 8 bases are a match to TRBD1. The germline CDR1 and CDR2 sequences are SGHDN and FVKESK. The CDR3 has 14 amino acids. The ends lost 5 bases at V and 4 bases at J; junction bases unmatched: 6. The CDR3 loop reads CASSFYRGGTEAFF. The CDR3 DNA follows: TGTGCCAGCAGCTTTTACAGGGGGGGCACTGAAGCTTTCTTT.

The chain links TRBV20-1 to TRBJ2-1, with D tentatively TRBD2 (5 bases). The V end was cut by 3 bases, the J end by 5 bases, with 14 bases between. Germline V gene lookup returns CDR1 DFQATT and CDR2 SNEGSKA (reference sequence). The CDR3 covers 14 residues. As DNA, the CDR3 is TGCAGTGCTAGTTCAATGGACTTCAACAATGAGCAGTTCTTC. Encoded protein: CSASSMDFNNEQFF.

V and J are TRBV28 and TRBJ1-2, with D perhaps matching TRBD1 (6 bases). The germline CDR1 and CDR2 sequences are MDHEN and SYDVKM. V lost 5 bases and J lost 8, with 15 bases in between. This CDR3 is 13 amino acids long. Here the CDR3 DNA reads TGTGCCAGCAGTAAAGGGGGACCCGGCGGCTACACCTTC. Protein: CASSKGGPGGYTF.